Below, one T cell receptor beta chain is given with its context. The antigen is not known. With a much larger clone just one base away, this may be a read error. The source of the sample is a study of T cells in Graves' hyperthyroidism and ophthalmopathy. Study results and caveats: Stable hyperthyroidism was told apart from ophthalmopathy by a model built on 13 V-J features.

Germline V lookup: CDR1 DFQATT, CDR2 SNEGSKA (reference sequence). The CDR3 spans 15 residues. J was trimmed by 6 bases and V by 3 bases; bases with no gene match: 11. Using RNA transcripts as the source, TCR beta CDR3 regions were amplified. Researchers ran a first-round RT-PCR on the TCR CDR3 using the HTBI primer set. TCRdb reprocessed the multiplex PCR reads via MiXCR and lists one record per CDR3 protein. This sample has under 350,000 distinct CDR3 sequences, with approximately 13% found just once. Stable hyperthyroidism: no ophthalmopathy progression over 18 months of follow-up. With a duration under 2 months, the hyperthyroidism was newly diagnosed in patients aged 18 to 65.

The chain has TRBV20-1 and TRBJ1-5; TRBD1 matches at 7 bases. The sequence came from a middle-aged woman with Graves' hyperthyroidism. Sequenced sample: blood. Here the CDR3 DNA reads TGCAGTGCTAGTATGTTAACAGGGGAGGGTCAGCCCCAGCATTTT. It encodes CSASMLTGEGQPQHF.